The subject of this entry is one T cell receptor beta chain. Its target is not known. The data derive from a study of T cell responses to AZD1222 COVID-19 vaccine. Broader study findings: Following two doses of AZD1222, Spike-specific TCR breadth and depth rose.

The J segment lost 5 bases and the V segment lost 3 bases, leaving 5 bases of the junction unmatched. The CDR3 spans 13 residues. CDR1 GTSNPN and CDR2 SVGIG come from the germline V gene (reference sequence). Some clones are missing from TCRdb's copy, which holds only in-frame ones; the method was immunoSEQ multiplex PCR. The repertoire holds nearly 55,000 clones, with roughly 90% as singletons. The specimen comprised peripheral blood, sampled 28 days after the second AZD1222 dose. This clonotype was sampled from an adult who received the AZD1222 COVID-19 vaccine. The rearrangement links TRBV30 to TRBJ2-7; 9 positions agree with TRBD1. The CDR3 sequence: CAWSRDRDDEQYF. The CDR3 region has the DNA TGTGCCTGGAGCCGGGACAGGGACGACGAGCAGTACTTC.